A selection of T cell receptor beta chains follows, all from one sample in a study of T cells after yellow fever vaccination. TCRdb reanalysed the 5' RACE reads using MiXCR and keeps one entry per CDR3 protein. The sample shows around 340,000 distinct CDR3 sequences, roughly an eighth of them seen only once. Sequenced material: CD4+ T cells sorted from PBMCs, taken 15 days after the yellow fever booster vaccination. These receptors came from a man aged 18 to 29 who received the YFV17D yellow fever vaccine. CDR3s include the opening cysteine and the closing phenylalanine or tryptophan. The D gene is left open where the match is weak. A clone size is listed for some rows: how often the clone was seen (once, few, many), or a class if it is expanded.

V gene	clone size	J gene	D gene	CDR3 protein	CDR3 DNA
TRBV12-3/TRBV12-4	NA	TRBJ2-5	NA	CASSLDGPATQYF	TGTGCCAGCAGTTTGGACGGTCCTGCGACCCAGTACTTC
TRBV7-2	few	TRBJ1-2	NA	CASSQRAGMDYGYTF	TGTGCCAGCAGCCAACGGGCAGGGATGGACTATGGCTACACCTTC
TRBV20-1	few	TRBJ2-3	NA	CSPYWAVTDTQYF	TGCAGTCCTTACTGGGCAGTCACAGATACGCAGTATTTT
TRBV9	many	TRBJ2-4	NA	CASGPFLAKNIQYF	TGTGCCAGTGGGCCTTTCCTAGCCAAAAACATTCAGTACTTC
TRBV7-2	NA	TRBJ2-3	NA	CASSFMLGTDTQYF	TGTGCCAGCAGTTTCATGCTCGGCACAGATACGCAGTATTTT
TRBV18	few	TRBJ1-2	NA	CASSPDPYYGYTF	TGTGCCAGCTCACCCGACCCCTACTATGGCTACACCTTC
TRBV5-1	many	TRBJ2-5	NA	CASSLFFLGPKETQYF	TGCGCCAGCAGCTTGTTTTTCCTTGGACCGAAAGAGACCCAGTACTTC
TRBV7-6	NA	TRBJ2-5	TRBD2	CASSLVPSGQETQYF	TGTGCCAGCAGCTTAGTTCCTAGCGGACAAGAGACCCAGTACTTC
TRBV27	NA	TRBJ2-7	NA	CASSSLLEGNSYEQYF	TGTGCCAGCAGCTCTCTGTTGGAGGGAAACTCCTACGAGCAGTACTTC
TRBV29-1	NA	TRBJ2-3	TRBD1	CSVGQLTGTQYF	TGCAGCGTGGGACAGCTTACCGGTACGCAGTATTTT
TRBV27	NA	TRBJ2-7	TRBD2	CASSPPSGEGWEQYF	TGTGCCAGCAGTCCCCCTAGCGGGGAAGGGTGGGAGCAGTACTTC
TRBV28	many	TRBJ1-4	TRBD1	CATQGANEKLFF	TGTGCCACACAGGGGGCGAATGAAAAACTGTTTTTT
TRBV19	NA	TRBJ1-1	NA	CASSILGDTEAFF	TGTGCCAGTAGTATATTGGGGGACACTGAAGCTTTCTTT
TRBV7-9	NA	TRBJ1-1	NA	CASSLGSGRDEAFF	TGTGCCAGCAGCTTGGGTTCCGGTAGGGATGAAGCTTTCTTT
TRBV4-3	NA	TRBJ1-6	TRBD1	CASSQGPGQGGQRSYNSPLHF	TGCGCCAGCAGCCAAGGCCCGGGACAGGGTGGCCAAAGGTCCTATAATTCACCCCTCCACTTT
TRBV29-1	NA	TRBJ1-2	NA	CSVEEVSNYGYTF	TGCAGCGTTGAGGAGGTTTCTAACTATGGCTACACCTTC
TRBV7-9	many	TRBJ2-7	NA	CASSFARTEGYEQYF	TGTGCCAGCAGCTTCGCGCGGACAGAAGGCTACGAGCAGTACTTC
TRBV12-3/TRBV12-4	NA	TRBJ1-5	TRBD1	CASRFGTGGNQPQHF	TGTGCCAGCAGATTCGGGACAGGGGGAAATCAGCCCCAGCATTTT
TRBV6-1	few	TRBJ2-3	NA	CASSGSNTDTQYF	TGTGCCAGCAGTGGTAGCAACACAGATACGCAGTATTTT
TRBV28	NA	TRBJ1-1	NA	CASTRPRTAMNTEAFF	TGTGCCAGCACCCGACCTCGCACAGCCATGAACACTGAAGCTTTCTTT
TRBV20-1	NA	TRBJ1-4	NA	CSASEATNEKLFF	TGCAGTGCTAGCGAGGCAACTAATGAAAAACTGTTTTTT
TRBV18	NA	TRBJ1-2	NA	CASSPSAGEGGYTF	TGTGCCAGCTCCCCCTCCGCGGGGGAGGGGGGCTACACCTTC